This T cell receptor beta chain was obtained from a study of blood T cell repertoires in COVID-19. Across the whole study: Acute-phase and convalescent COVID-19 samples originated in the United States, Italy and Spain. Nucleic acid was either cDNA or gDNA, and it came from T cells, B-cell-depleted T cells, or PBMCs.

Authors' processing steps: From reference gene primer amplification, estimates of nucleated cell counts were derived. The data were produced by immunoSEQ multiplex PCR, yet TCRdb's version contains in-frame clones alone and is incomplete. The D gene and trimming were derived from the DNA, and the V and J assignments and clone size from that table. The sample lists approximately 190,000 clones, 84% occurring once. Germline V gene sequence: CDR1 LNHNV, CDR2 YYDKDF (reference sequence). With 5 bases removed from V and 0 bases from J, the gap between germline ends came to 13 bases. The CDR3 is 15 amino acids.

The V and J genes are TRBV15 and TRBJ1-1; D gene ambiguous. The receptor was derived from a human donor in a cohort sampled during active COVID-19. Sequenced input: peripheral blood. The CDR3 loop reads CATSGSIAMNTEAFF. CDR3 sequence (DNA): TGTGCCACCAGCGGTTCTATCGCTATGAACACTGAAGCTTTCTTT. Combining the CDR3 with reference TRBV15 and TRBJ1-1 gives the whole variable domain DAMVIQNPRYQVTQFGKPVTLSCSQTLNHNVMYWYQQKSSQAPKLLFHYYDKDFNNEADTPDNFQSRRPNTSFCFLDIRSPGLGDTAMYLCATSGSIAMNTEAFFGQGTRLTVV.